This is a list of T cell receptor beta chains from one sample in a study of T cells in Graves' hyperthyroidism and ophthalmopathy. TCRdb recomputed calls from the multiplex PCR reads with MiXCR, one row per CDR3 protein. In the table there are about 520,000 distinct CDR3 sequences, about 24% of which are singletons. Sequencing was performed on blood. These receptors originate from a woman in her thirties with Graves' ophthalmopathy. The CDR3 runs from the conserved cysteine through the conserved F or W. Size tells how often a clone was seen (once, few, many) or the class of an expanded clone, and some rows leave it out.

TRBJ1-2 | 17 | TRBV11-2 | . | CASSSGAWRGARYGYTF
TRBJ1-2 | 13 | TRBV28 | once | CASSLPAIYGYTF
TRBJ2-5 | 14 | TRBV20-1 | many | CSANRQGIQETQYF
TRBJ1-2 | 15 | TRBV6-5 | many | CASSYSKTGMFGYTF
TRBJ2-5 | 15 | TRBV6-1 | . | CASSEQTGALQTQYF
TRBJ2-7 | 14 | TRBV6-2/TRBV6-3 | many | CASSYSRGFNEQYF
TRBJ2-5 | 14 | TRBV7-2 | many | CASSPSLRGETQYF
TRBJ2-7 | 14 | TRBV24-1 | many | CATSLRHATYEQYF
TRBJ1-2 | 14 | TRBV18 | . | CASSLLREHYGYTF
TRBJ2-2 | 15 | TRBV20-1 | few | CSARELAGNTGELFF
TRBJ2-5 | 13 | TRBV29-1 | many | CSAQGASEETQYF
TRBJ1-5 | 14 | TRBV2 | . | CASSDGQGLGAQHF
TRBJ1-2 | 17 | TRBV3-1 | . | CASSQVIPGQGLYGYTF